These 22 T cell receptor beta chains share one sample of origin, sequenced in a study of blood T cells in healthy people across ages. It was with a sample-barcoded 5' primer and a J-beta primer mix that a second PCR of about 7 to 12 cycles was run. TCRdb re-called the 5' RACE reads with MiXCR, one entry per CDR3 protein. The table has 550,000 to 750,000 distinct CDR3 sequences, more than 20% seen once; the top ten hold roughly 3.6%. The material sequenced was blood. These receptors originate from a man aged 65 to 85 in good health.

The J gene is TRBJ2-5, the V gene TRBV9, with D perhaps matching TRBD2 (6 bases). Judging by the DNA end, TRBJ2-1 fits better; the J call may be wrong. From germline, CDR1 is SGDLS and CDR2 YYNGEE. The CDR3 is made up of 14 amino acids. In nucleotides, the CDR3 is TGTGCCAGCAGCGTAGCGGGAGCCGGCAATGAGCAGTTCTTC. This sequence encodes CASSVAGAGNEQFF.

The rearrangement joins TRBV4-3 to TRBJ2-5, with 9 bases matching TRBD1. The tail of the sequence fits TRBJ2-7 better, so the J call may be wrong. The CDR3 has 15 residues. Germline values: CDR1 LGHNA, CDR2 YSLEER. The CDR3 loop is CASSQDWDRVYEQYF. In nucleotides, the CDR3 is TGCGCCAGCAGCCAAGATTGGGACAGGGTCTACGAGCAGTACTTC.

This chain joins TRBV7-2 and TRBJ2-5; 10 nucleotides align to TRBD2. The DNA matches TRBJ2-1 better at its end, which makes the J call doubtful. CDR1 is SGHTA and CDR2 is FQGNSA in the germline V gene. The length of the CDR3 is 16 residues. CDR3: CASSALAGGDYNEQFF. CDR3 in DNA: TGTGCCAGCAGCGCGTTAGCGGGAGGAGACTACAATGAGCAGTTCTTC.

The chain carries TRBV6-5 and TRBJ2-3; tentative D call: TRBD1 (6 bases). The CDR3 is 13 residues long. The germline V gene has CDR1 MNHEY and CDR2 SVGAGI. The ends were cut back, 6 bases at V and 10 bases at J, with 17 bases in the middle. The CDR3 protein is CASRRKQGAAQYF. CDR3 nucleotide sequence: TGTGCCAGCAGGCGAAAACAGGGCGCGGCGCAGTATTTT.

This chain connects TRBV14 to TRBJ2-6; TRBD2 matches at 12 bases. From germline, CDR1 is SGHDN and CDR2 FVKESK. The CDR3 is made up of 17 amino acids. V lost 1 base and J lost 4; bases outside the gene matches: 2. DNA of the CDR3: TGTGCCAGCAGCCAAGGACTAGCGGGAGCAGGGGCCAACGTCCTGACTTTC. Translating gives CASSQGLAGAGANVLTF.

This rearrangement joins TRBV9 to TRBJ2-2; D call uncertain. V gave up 2 bases and J gave up 3 bases, with 8 bases separating them. The germline V gene encodes CDR1 SGDLS and CDR2 YYNGEE. This CDR3 spans 14 amino acids. The CDR3 region has the DNA TGTGCCAGCAGCGTCACTACCGACACCGGGGAGCTGTTTTTT. Its translation: CASSVTTDTGELFF.

A few counts support this clonotype. The rearrangement links TRBV20-1 to TRBJ2-1; 8 bases line up with TRBD2. The CDR3 runs 15 residues. Germline V gene sequence: CDR1 DFQATT, CDR2 SNEGSKA (reference sequence). With 1 base clipped from V and 8 bases from J, the junction kept 10 bases outside the gene matches. The CDR3 DNA reads as TGCAGTGCTAGAGGTCTCAGCGGGAGTCCGTATGAGCAGTTCTTC. It yields the protein CSARGLSGSPYEQFF.

The chain carries TRBV5-1 and TRBJ2-5; D may correspond to TRBD1 or TRBD2 (6 bases each). The J call could be wrong; TRBJ2-1 is a better fit for the DNA end. This CDR3 comprises 15 residues. Germline values: CDR1 SGHRS, CDR2 YFSETQ. CDR3 sequence: CASSLPGGGRNEQFF. Here the CDR3 DNA reads TGCGCCAGCAGCTTGCCCGGGGGCGGCAGGAATGAGCAGTTCTTC.

This chain joins TRBV11-2 and TRBJ1-2; 8 bases align to TRBD1. With V trimmed by 1 base and J by 6 bases, 4 bases remained unmatched. CDR3 length: 14 residues. Germline lookup yields CDR1 SGHAT and CDR2 FQNNGV. CDR3 sequence reads: CASSLVQGADGYTF. CDR3 in DNA: TGTGCCAGCAGCTTAGTCCAGGGGGCAGATGGCTACACCTTC.

The chain combines TRBV12-5 with TRBJ1-1; TRBD1 might be the D (5 bases). The CDR3 runs to 15 residues. V lost 4 bases to trimming and J lost 3 bases, with 15 bases between them. Germline V gene lookup returns CDR1 LGHNT and CDR2 FRNRAP. The CDR3 sequence is CASGYRTQGHTEAFF. The DNA for the CDR3 is TGTGCTAGTGGTTACCGGACACAAGGGCACACTGAAGCTTTCTTT.

This rearrangement joins TRBV27 to TRBJ2-3, with 7 positions matching TRBD1. Germline CDR1 is MNHEY and CDR2 is SMNVEV (reference sequence). The CDR3 totals 15 residues. J gave up 1 base and V 5 bases, and 6 bases lay outside the gene matches. The CDR3 DNA reads TGTGCCAGCAGTGTACAGGGGATTGGCACAGATACGCAGTATTTT. This sequence encodes CASSVQGIGTDTQYF.

The V gene is TRBV20-1, the J gene TRBJ1-3; the D gene is possibly TRBD1 (5 bases). Germline lookup yields CDR1 DFQATT and CDR2 SNEGSKA (reference sequence). V was clipped by 0 bases and J by 3 bases, with 12 bases between them. The CDR3 loop spans 15 amino acids. CDR3 sequence (DNA): TGCAGTGCTAGAGATTTGGGGGTCGGTGGAAACACCATATATTTT. This sequence encodes CSARDLGVGGNTIYF.

This CDR3 reads CSVLSGLHSTYEQYF. The CDR3 DNA reads as TGCAGCGTTTTATCGGGACTACATTCTACCTACGAGCAGTACTTC. The V gene is TRBV29-1, the J gene TRBJ2-7, with 7 nucleotides matching TRBD2. The CDR3 runs 15 residues. The V and J ends lost 5 bases and 2 bases, in that order; junction bases with no gene match: 12. Looked up from germline, CDR1 is SQVTM and CDR2 is ANQGSEA.

This chain joins TRBV5-1 and TRBJ2-1; D is perhaps TRBD1 or TRBD2 (5 bases each). CDR1 is SGHRS, CDR2 YFSETQ, per germline. Deletions cut 3 bases from V and 6 bases from J, with 13 bases between. The CDR3 is 14 residues long. The CDR3 DNA sequence: TGCGCCAGCAGCTCAAGAGGGGTTATCAATGAGCAGTTCTTC. It is translated as CASSSRGVINEQFF.

Only a few counts were recorded for this clonotype. CDR3 sequence: CASSQVLPGGQETQYF. CDR3 coding DNA: TGTGCCAGCAGCCAAGTCCTACCTGGAGGGCAAGAGACCCAGTACTTC. The chain uses TRBV14 and TRBJ2-5; D may be TRBD2 (6 bases). The V end was cut by 1 base, the J end by 2 bases, with 14 bases between. The CDR3 is 16 amino acids. The germline gives CDR1 SGHDN, CDR2 FVKESK.

A note on this clonotype: The junction departs from the called germline gene at one end, perhaps through a read error. J is TRBJ2-5 and V is TRBV6-5; 10 positions match TRBD1. Germline V CDR1 and CDR2: MNHEY, SVGAGI. The CDR3 extends over 14 amino acids. CDR3 nucleotides: TGTGCCAGCAGTACCGGGACAGGGGCCCTCGGGGAGTTCTTC. The encoded protein is CASSTGTGALGEFF.

The table lists this clonotype with a few counts. V is TRBV28 and J is TRBJ2-1, with 8 nucleotides matching TRBD2. The CDR3 is 18 residues long. CDR1 is MDHEN and CDR2 is SYDVKM in the germline V gene. The junction had 11 bases not matched to a gene; V was cut back by 4 bases and J by 0 bases. This CDR3 reads CASSSRRAGGPSYNEQFF. CDR3 sequence (DNA): TGTGCCAGCAGTTCCCGGCGGGCGGGAGGACCCTCCTACAATGAGCAGTTCTTC.

The V call is TRBV7-2, the J call TRBJ2-7, with D unclear. The CDR3 contains 17 residues. The V and J ends lost 5 bases and 1 base respectively, with 21 bases between them. Looked up from germline, CDR1 is SGHTA and CDR2 is FQGNSA. The CDR3 sequence is CASSLSRNYLLSYEQYF. The CDR3 DNA is TGTGCCAGCAGCCTTAGCCGGAACTACCTATTGTCCTACGAGCAGTACTTC. Together with reference TRBV7-2 and TRBJ2-7, the CDR3 gives the full variable domain: GAGVSQSPSNKVTEKGKDVELRCDPISGHTALYWYRQSLGQGLEFLIYFQGNSAPDKSGLPSDRFSAERTGGSVSTLTIQRTQQEDSAVYLCASSLSRNYLLSYEQYFGPGTRLTVT.

This clonotype was seen only a few times. V usage is TRBV10-3 and J usage is TRBJ2-2, with D hard to call. The CDR3 has 14 amino acids. Germline V gene lookup returns CDR1 ENHRY and CDR2 SYGVKD. V lost 4 bases to trimming and J lost 1 base, with 7 bases between them. The CDR3 DNA is TGTGCCATCAGTGTGACCTGGAACACCGGGGAGCTGTTTTTT. The encoded protein is CAISVTWNTGELFF.

This clonotype was detected only a few times. J is TRBJ2-3 and V is TRBV5-6, with 8 positions matching TRBD2. V lost 3 bases to trimming and J lost 1 base; unmatched junction nucleotides: 4. CDR1 SGHDT and CDR2 YYEEEE come from the germline V gene. This CDR3 comprises 15 residues. The chain's CDR3 is CASSSGGGGTDTQYF. The CDR3 DNA is TGTGCCAGCAGCTCCGGGGGGGGCGGCACAGATACGCAGTATTTT.

This clonotype has a count of ten or more. The J gene is TRBJ2-5, the V gene TRBV15; D is unresolved. The CDR3 is 13 residues long. Trimming shortened V by 0 bases and J by 1 base, and 3 bases separated the two germline ends. Germline values: CDR1 LNHNV, CDR2 YYDKDF (reference sequence). The CDR3 DNA is TGTGCCACCAGCAGAGACTCCCAAGAGACCCAGTACTTC. Translated, it gives CATSRDSQETQYF. Filled out from reference TRBV15 and TRBJ2-5, the complete variable domain reads DAMVIQNPRYQVTQFGKPVTLSCSQTLNHNVMYWYQQKSSQAPKLLFHYYDKDFNNEADTPDNFQSRRPNTSFCFLDIRSPGLGDTAMYLCATSRDSQETQYFGPGTRLLVL.

This clonotype has a count of ten or more. The V gene is TRBV29-1, the J gene TRBJ2-1; weak D call: TRBD2 (5 bases). Germline V gene sequence: CDR1 SQVTM, CDR2 ANQGSEA. The V end was cut by 1 base, the J end by 2 bases, with 9 bases between. This CDR3 spans 14 amino acids. DNA of the CDR3: TGCAGCGTTGAAGGTACGGGGACCTACAATGAGCAGTTCTTC. Protein sequence: CSVEGTGTYNEQFF.